This T cell receptor (beta chain) was found in a study of OX40 agonist ivuxolimab in advanced cancers. In terms of the full investigation: The costimulatory receptor OX40 (CD134) was targeted by ivuxolimab, a fully human IgG2 agonistic monoclonal antibody. Intravenous ivuxolimab was administered to patients every 2 weeks at six dose levels: 0.01, 0.1, 0.3, 1.5, 3 and 10 mg/kg. Of the roughly 52 patients in dose escalation, 19 had hepatocellular carcinoma, about 15 had melanoma, 9 had renal cell carcinoma and 9 had head and neck cancer. In the dose-escalation cohort, more than 75% of patients were male, and the mean age was approximately 60 years, with a range of roughly 20 to 85. Prior anti-PD-1, anti-PD-L1 or anti-CTLA-4 therapy was permitted, and roughly two fifths of dose-escalation patients had received checkpoint inhibitors. Partial responses occurred in three dose-escalation patients: two with cutaneous melanoma and one with hepatocellular carcinoma. The purpose of peripheral TCRbeta sequencing was to test whether ivuxolimab changed TCR sequence diversity and led to clonal T-cell expansion. The paper describes the monotherapy dose-escalation part (N ≈ 49 patients) of the phase I trial of ivuxolimab. What the study reported, not specific to this receptor: Which antigens the clonally expanded peripheral T cells were specific for was not determined. After ivuxolimab, expanded clones were on average more numerous among CD8+ T cells than among CD4+ T cells. At doses of 0.1 to 3.0 mg/kg, clonal expansion of both CD4+ and CD8+ blood T cells was observed from baseline to week 6. In the 0.1-3.0 mg/kg groups, partial responders had among the lowest normalized peripheral clonal expansion, particularly in CD8+ T cells. Low levels of normalized T-cell clonal expansion were also shown by some nonresponding patients.

Genomic DNA was extracted from sorted cells for sequencing of the TCRbeta CDR3 region. The immunoSEQ Assay was used for sequencing of TCRbeta CDR3 regions. TCRdb carries this immuneACCESS record with in-frame sequences only. Its versions omit some clonotypes, under half of them owing to an unresolved V gene in the studies checked, with the rest unexplained. Present in this sample are some 58,000 clones, roughly nine tenths of which were seen just once. The ten largest clones add up to about 0.82% of the sample. In this sample, this clone turned up a few times. Its antigen target is currently unknown. Base quality data are lacking; no much larger clone is found one base away. V is cut back by 5 bases and J by 4 bases, with 5 bases in the junction unmatched. Reading from cysteine to phenylalanine, the CDR3 counts 15 amino acids. The sequence is cut down to CDR3 DNA, 45 bases in frame from base 1. CDR1 and CDR2 are read off the germline V gene (reference sequence) as LNHDA and SQIVND.

Patients with a history of autoimmune disease or receiving systemic immunosuppression were excluded from the trial. Peripheral blood for TCR sequencing was drawn from every dose cohort at baseline, at cycle 4 day 1 and at cycle 7 day 1. The samples were drawn from a first-in-human, open-label, multicenter phase I dose-escalation trial of ivuxolimab. Adults with locally advanced or metastatic melanoma, renal cell carcinoma, hepatocellular carcinoma or head and neck squamous cell carcinoma were enrolled in the trial. Before TCR sequencing, CD4+ and CD8+ T cells were separately sorted from peripheral blood.

Material: CD4+ or CD8+ T cells sorted from blood, obtained in a trial of the OX40 agonist ivuxolimab. This TCR was recovered from an adult with an advanced solid tumor such as melanoma, head and neck, liver or kidney cancer. The chain employs TRBV19 and TRBJ2-7; the central 13 bases match TRBD2. The sequenced DNA: TGTGCCAGTAGTGGAGGGACTAGCGGGGTTTACGAGCAGTACTTC. This yields the protein CASSGGTSGVYEQYF.